A single sample gave rise to the 30 T cell receptor beta chains below, sequenced in a study of shared clonotypes between healthy human individuals. Repertoires were generated with immunoSEQ multiplex PCR, while TCRdb's copy carries only in-frame clones and drops some. The sample includes some 2,400,000 clones, 95% of them seen just once. Sequenced input: naive CD4+ T cells sorted from blood. The subset is: CD45RA+ positively selected. The receptors come from a man between 18 and 29 years old in good health.

The V gene is TRBV7-9, the J gene TRBJ2-7; 12 bases are shared with TRBD1. The length of the CDR3 is 18 residues. CDR1 is SEHNR, CDR2 FQNEAQ, per germline (reference sequence). The V and J ends lost 3 bases and 0 bases, in that order; junction bases with no gene match: 9. CDR3 DNA sequence: TGTGCCAGCAGCTTTTCATTCGGGACAGGGGGCTTCTCCTACGAGCAGTACTTC. Its protein product is CASSFSFGTGGFSYEQYF.

This chain uses TRBV11-2 with TRBJ2-7; the match to TRBD1 covers 8 bases. The germline gives CDR1 SGHAT, CDR2 FQNNGV. V was clipped by 5 bases and J by 9 bases; unmatched bases: 9. The CDR3 runs to 13 residues. The CDR3 is CASSPGQGISQYF. CDR3 nucleotides: TGTGCCAGCAGCCCCGGACAGGGCATCTCGCAGTACTTC. Looking up the rest from reference TRBV11-2 and TRBJ2-7 gives the full variable domain: EAGVAQSPRYKIIEKRQSVAFWCNPISGHATLYWYQQILGQGPKLLIQFQNNGVVDDSQLPKDRFSAERLKGVDSTLKIQPAKLEDSAVYLCASSPGQGISQYFGPGTRLTVT.

J is TRBJ1-4 and V is TRBV11-2; D is possibly TRBD1 (6 bases). Trimming left V 10 bases short and J 4 bases short, with 13 bases between. CDR3 length: 13 residues. Germline V gene data show CDR1 as SGHAT and CDR2 as FQNNGV. The chain's CDR3 is CATSGQFNEKLFF. The DNA of the CDR3 is TGTGCCACCTCCGGACAGTTTAATGAAAAACTGTTTTTT.

The CDR3 DNA reads as TGCGCCAGCAGCCAAGATGAAGGAAACACCATATATTTT. Protein: CASSQDEGNTIYF. The gene calls are TRBV4-3 and TRBJ1-3; D uncertain. V lost 0 bases to trimming and J lost 4 bases, with 4 bases between them. The CDR3 spans 13 residues. Per germline, CDR1 LGHNA and CDR2 YSLEER.

As DNA, the CDR3 is TGCGCCAGCGCCGCAGGGGGCCCTGGAAACACCATATATTTT. Protein product: CASAAGGPGNTIYF. The gene calls are TRBV5-1 and TRBJ1-3; 8 nucleotides line up with TRBD1. Germline values: CDR1 SGHRS, CDR2 YFSETQ. This CDR3 has 14 amino acids. Trimming removed 7 bases from V and 2 bases from J; junction bases left unmatched: 5.

This chain joins TRBV27 and TRBJ1-1; no clear D. The CDR3 runs 12 residues. Germline CDR1 MNHEY, CDR2 SMNVEV (reference sequence). V was pared by 5 bases and J by 11 bases, with 15 bases between. DNA of the CDR3: TGTGCCAGCAGTACCCTCGCCGGGGAGGCTTTCTTT. Encoded protein: CASSTLAGEAFF.

The gene calls are TRBV6-5 and TRBJ2-1; the D gene is possibly TRBD2 (6 bases). The germline gives CDR1 MNHEY, CDR2 SVGAGI. V shed 5 bases and J shed 3 bases, with 14 bases lying between them. CDR3 size: 15 residues. CDR3 residues: CASSRLARYYNEQFF. CDR3 DNA sequence: TGTGCCAGCAGTAGGCTAGCGAGATACTACAATGAGCAGTTCTTC.

The chain is built from TRBV27 and TRBJ2-3; 8 bases agree with TRBD2. From germline, CDR1 is MNHEY and CDR2 SMNVEV (reference sequence). With 6 bases clipped from V and 2 bases from J, the junction kept 13 bases outside the gene matches. CDR3 size: 17 residues. CDR3 sequence: CASRPSSGGIFTDTQYF. In DNA form, the CDR3 reads TGTGCCAGCAGGCCGTCTTCGGGGGGGATCTTCACAGATACGCAGTATTTT.

This chain joins TRBV4-1 and TRBJ1-5; 7 bases line up with TRBD1. The V and J ends lost 0 bases and 6 bases, in that order; junction bases with no gene match: 14. The CDR3 totals 18 residues. In germline, CDR1 is MGHRA, CDR2 YSYEKL. CDR3 amino acids: CASSQERAATGRSQPQHF. In nucleotides, the CDR3 is TGCGCCAGCAGCCAAGAAAGGGCCGCGACAGGGAGGTCTCAGCCCCAGCATTTT.

Concerning this clone: The sample contains more than one DNA sequence encoding this CDR3. The V and J genes are TRBV6-5 and TRBJ1-6, with D tentatively TRBD1 (6 bases). The CDR3 loop spans 15 amino acids. Germline assignment: CDR1 MNHEY and CDR2 SVGAGI. Deletions cut 0 bases from V and 7 bases from J, with 10 bases between. DNA for the CDR3: TGTGCCAGCAGTTACTCTGCAGGGGCGAATTCACCCCTCCACTTT. This sequence encodes CASSYSAGANSPLHF.

About this clone itself: This same CDR3 is encoded by further DNA sequences in the sample. The chain carries TRBV7-3 and TRBJ2-3; D could derive from TRBD1 or TRBD2 (5 bases each). The CDR3 has 13 residues. Trimming took 5 bases from V and 4 from J, leaving 10 bases between them. The V gene's germline CDR1 is SGHTA and CDR2 FQGTGA. In nucleotides, the CDR3 is TGTGCCAGCAGCCTAGGGACCCCAGATACGCAGTATTTT. Its translation: CASSLGTPDTQYF.

This chain joins TRBV10-3 and TRBJ2-7, with 11 bases fitting TRBD1. Germline-derived CDR1 and CDR2 are ENHRY and SYGVKD. Losses at the gene ends were 7 bases for V and 4 bases for J; bases not matched to a gene: 6. The CDR3 contains 14 residues. In DNA, the CDR3 is TGTGCCATCACTACCGGGACAGGGGGTTACGAGCAGTACTTC. It translates to CAITTGTGGYEQYF.

Written as DNA, the CDR3 is TGCGCCAGCAGCCAAGAGGGGGACAGGGGAGACTACGAGCAGTACTTC. It codes for CASSQEGDRGDYEQYF. This chain connects TRBV4-1 to TRBJ2-7, with 10 bases aligning to TRBD1. The CDR3 loop spans 16 amino acids. The germline V gene encodes CDR1 MGHRA and CDR2 YSYEKL. V dropped 0 bases and J dropped 3; count of bases not matched to a gene: 5.

The rearrangement uses TRBV11-2 and TRBJ1-6, with TRBD1 identical over 9 bases. CDR3 length: 15 amino acids. The V gene's germline CDR1 is SGHAT and CDR2 FQNNGV. After removal of 1 base from V and 8 bases from J, the junction contained 3 bases not matched to a gene. For the CDR3, the DNA is TGTGCCAGCAGCTTAGGGACAGGGGTTGATTCACCCCTCCACTTT. This translates into CASSLGTGVDSPLHF.

The chain is built from TRBV10-1 and TRBJ2-2; D unclear. CDR1 is WNHNN, CDR2 SYGVQD, per germline (reference sequence). This CDR3 has 14 residues. The ends were cut back, 5 bases at V and 5 bases at J, with 12 bases in the middle. This chain's CDR3 is CASSPTGKTGELFF. The CDR3 bases are TGCGCCAGCAGTCCAACCGGAAAAACCGGGGAGCTGTTTTTT.

V is TRBV7-2 and J is TRBJ2-3, with 7 bases matching TRBD2. Germline lookup yields CDR1 SGHTA and CDR2 FQGNSA. Trimming removed 10 bases from V and 5 bases from J; junction bases left unmatched: 15. The length of the CDR3 is 15 residues. CDR3 protein: CATTMNFIAGDTQYF. CDR3 sequence (DNA): TGTGCCACCACAATGAACTTTATAGCGGGAGATACGCAGTATTTT. The full variable domain, rest sourced from reference TRBV7-2 and TRBJ2-3, is GAGVSQSPSNKVTEKGKDVELRCDPISGHTALYWYRQSLGQGLEFLIYFQGNSAPDKSGLPSDRFSAERTGGSVSTLTIQRTQQEDSAVYLCATTMNFIAGDTQYFGPGTRLTVL.

V gene TRBV6-5 combines with J gene TRBJ1-6; 7 nucleotides match TRBD1. Germline V gene data show CDR1 as MNHEY and CDR2 as SVGAGI. Germline trimming cut 5 bases from V and 4 bases from J; bases unmatched to any gene: 2. The CDR3 is 14 amino acids. CDR3 DNA: TGTGCCAGCAGTGGGACAGCTTATAATTCACCCCTCCACTTT. This translates into CASSGTAYNSPLHF.

In the case of this clone: Other DNA sequences from this sample encode an identical CDR3 as well. This chain uses TRBV5-1 with TRBJ1-5, with TRBD1 as a possible D gene (6 bases). This CDR3 region has 15 residues. The ends were cut back, 2 bases at V and 1 base at J, with 10 bases in the middle. The germline V gene has CDR1 SGHRS and CDR2 YFSETQ. In DNA, the CDR3 is TGCGCCAGCAGCTTATCGGGGGCGAGCAATCAGCCCCAGCATTTT. Translating gives CASSLSGASNQPQHF.

This chain joins TRBV5-1 and TRBJ2-5; 7 bases are shared with TRBD1. The germline gives CDR1 SGHRS, CDR2 YFSETQ. Unmatched junction bases numbered 7, after V lost 4 bases and J lost 1 base. The CDR3 is 15 amino acids. CDR3 residues: CASSKSQGVQETQYF. The CDR3 bases are TGCGCCAGCAGCAAAAGCCAGGGGGTCCAAGAGACCCAGTACTTC. The full variable domain, in which reference TRBV5-1 and TRBJ2-5 provide the parts outside the CDR3, is KAGVTQTPRYLIKTRGQQVTLSCSPISGHRSVSWYQQTPGQGLQFLFEYFSETQRNKGNFPGRFSGRQFSNSRSEMNVSTLELGDSALYLCASSKSQGVQETQYFGPGTRLLVL.

This sequence joins TRBV6-5 and TRBJ1-3; D might be TRBD1 (6 bases). The CDR3 is 12 amino acids. Per the germline V gene, CDR1 is MNHEY and CDR2 is SVGAGI. The V and J ends lost 7 bases and 3 bases respectively, with 7 bases between them. The CDR3 nucleotides read TGTGCCAGCAAGACAGGTGGAAACACCATATATTTT. It encodes CASKTGGNTIYF.

The chain has TRBV11-2 and TRBJ2-5; D possibly corresponds to TRBD1 (6 bases). CDR1 and CDR2 from the germline V gene are SGHAT and FQNNGV. Trimming shortened V by 4 bases and J by 1 base, and 13 bases separated the two germline ends. This CDR3 spans 15 amino acids. The CDR3 sequence is CASSSNYRVQETQYF. The CDR3 coding sequence is TGTGCCAGCAGCTCAAACTACAGGGTCCAAGAGACCCAGTACTTC.

The rearrangement links TRBV9 to TRBJ1-3; TRBD1 might be the D (5 bases). CDR1 is SGDLS, CDR2 YYNGEE, per germline. Deletions cut 3 bases from V and 2 bases from J, with 15 bases between. There are 16 residues in the CDR3. For the CDR3, the DNA is TGTGCCAGCAGCGGGGCAGGGTCTCACACTGGAAACACCATATATTTT. This gives the protein CASSGAGSHTGNTIYF.

Regarding this clone: The sample contains more than one DNA sequence encoding this CDR3. V usage is TRBV5-1 and J usage is TRBJ1-1, with D maybe TRBD1 (6 bases). Trimming left V 1 base short and J 3 bases short, with 10 bases between. Germline V gene lookup returns CDR1 SGHRS and CDR2 YFSETQ. The CDR3 covers 14 residues. CDR3 nucleotides: TGCGCCAGCAGCTTGCGGGGGGCTGACACTGAAGCTTTCTTT. Its translation is CASSLRGADTEAFF.

This clone appeared a single time. This chain uses TRBV30 with TRBJ1-6; 7 bases fit TRBD1. Germline values: CDR1 GTSNPN, CDR2 SVGIG (reference sequence). After removal of 6 bases from V and 9 bases from J, the junction contained 8 bases not matched to a gene. CDR3 length: 13 amino acids. CDR3 sequence (DNA): TGTGCCTGCAGGGGGATGAGTGGTTCACCCCTCCACTTT. Translating it yields CACRGMSGSPLHF.

The rearrangement joins TRBV28 to TRBJ2-3, with D unresolved. CDR3 length: 11 residues. Germline V gives CDR1 MDHEN, CDR2 SYDVKM. With 10 bases removed from V and 6 bases from J, the gap between germline ends came to 11 bases. The DNA of the CDR3 is TGTGCCACTAAAGCCAGGGATACGCAGTATTTT. Its translation: CATKARDTQYF. The full variable domain, with the rest looked up from reference TRBV28 and TRBJ2-3, is DVKVTQSSRYLVKRTGEKVFLECVQDMDHENMFWYRQDPGLGLRLIYFSYDVKMKEKGDIPEGYSVSREKKERFSLILESASTNQTSMYLCATKARDTQYFGPGTRLTVL.

This clone has only one observation. V and J are TRBV23-1 and TRBJ2-2; D remains unclear. TRBV23-1 is an open reading frame, and its role is uncertain. Trimming shortened V by 2 bases and J by 0 bases, and 10 bases separated the two germline ends. The length of the CDR3 is 16 residues. The CDR3 loop is CASSQGWQSNTGELFF. As DNA, the CDR3 is TGCGCCAGCAGTCAAGGCTGGCAGTCGAACACCGGGGAGCTGTTTTTT.

This chain uses TRBV18 with TRBJ1-6; D is possibly TRBD1 (6 bases). Germline CDR1 is KGHSH and CDR2 is LQKENI. CDR3 length: 13 residues. The germline V and J ends were trimmed by 5 bases and 7 bases, with 9 bases remaining between them. The CDR3 loop is CASSEQGNSPLHF. For the CDR3, the DNA is TGTGCCAGCTCAGAGCAGGGGAATTCACCCCTCCACTTT.

The V gene is TRBV6-1, the J gene TRBJ1-5, with D unclear. The V gene's germline CDR1 is MNHNS and CDR2 SASEGT. The CDR3 spans 17 residues. V lost 1 base and J lost 1, with 14 bases in between. The CDR3 coding sequence is TGTGCCAGCAGTGAAGTGGCCTTGCCGCGGAGCAATCAGCCCCAGCATTTT. Its protein is CASSEVALPRSNQPQHF.

V usage is TRBV5-3 and J usage is TRBJ1-2; D gene unclear. TRBV5-3 is labeled an ORF, and its function is uncertain. The length of the CDR3 is 15 residues. Trimming stripped 2 bases from V and 7 bases from J, with 18 bases between. The CDR3 sequence is CARSFTGRWGLGYTF. CDR3 in DNA: TGTGCCAGAAGCTTCACTGGACGGTGGGGTCTTGGCTACACCTTC.

The V gene is TRBV7-9, the J gene TRBJ1-4, with 8 bases matching TRBD1. Per the germline V gene, CDR1 is SEHNR and CDR2 is FQNEAQ (reference sequence). J gave up 4 bases and V 5 bases, and 3 bases lay outside the gene matches. This CDR3 is built from 14 residues. The CDR3 loop reads CASSVDRVNEKLFF. In nucleotides, the CDR3 is TGTGCCAGCAGCGTGGACAGGGTTAATGAAAAACTGTTTTTT. Full variable domain (missing parts from reference TRBV7-9 and TRBJ1-4): DTGVSQNPRHKITKRGQNVTFRCDPISEHNRLYWYRQTLGQGPEFLTYFQNEAQLEKSRLLSDRFSAERPKGSFSTLEIQRTEQGDSAMYLCASSVDRVNEKLFFGSGTQLSVL.